A single sample gave rise to the 13 T cell receptor beta chains below, sequenced in a study of beta chain features in type 1 diabetes. Of the isolated RNA, all was reverse transcribed, and so the sequenced material was expressed TCRB transcripts. Using immunoSEQ multiplex PCR, the repertoire was profiled, and TCRdb retains in-frame clones only, with some absent. The data contain 150,000 to 180,000 clones, 11% of them seen just once; the ten biggest clones take up over 2%. Sequencing was done on a sample of central memory CD4+ T cells from blood. The source is a man aged 18 to 30 in good health.

This clone was found many times. The chain recombines TRBV7-2 with TRBJ2-1, with TRBD2 identical over 11 bases. Germline V gives CDR1 SGHTA, CDR2 FQGNSA. The J segment lost 7 bases and the V segment lost 2 bases, leaving 10 bases of the junction unmatched. The CDR3 consists of 17 residues. In nucleotides, the CDR3 is TGTGCCAGCAGCTTATTGTTCCTAGCGGGGGGCCCAAATGAGCAGTTCTTC. It encodes CASSLLFLAGGPNEQFF.

The chain links TRBV4-3 to TRBJ2-6; a possible D gene is TRBD1 (5 bases). Germline V gives CDR1 LGHNA, CDR2 YSLEER. V lost 2 bases and J lost 4, with 12 bases in between. The CDR3 length is 16 residues. The CDR3 region is CASSQLGVSGANVLTF. The CDR3 region has the DNA TGCGCCAGCAGCCAACTAGGGGTATCGGGGGCCAACGTCCTGACTTTC.

V is TRBV5-1 and J is TRBJ2-5; maybe TRBD1 (6 bases). With 3 bases removed from V and 5 bases from J, the gap between germline ends came to 14 bases. The CDR3 is 14 amino acids. In germline, CDR1 is SGHRS, CDR2 YFSETQ. The CDR3 here is CASSSFGGRETQYF. Written as DNA, the CDR3 is TGCGCCAGCAGCTCTTTTGGGGGCCGGGAGACCCAGTACTTC.

This clone was counted only a few times. The same CDR3 can be traced to other DNA sequences in this sample. This rearrangement joins TRBV29-1 to TRBJ1-5; unclear D gene. The V gene's germline CDR1 is SQVTM and CDR2 ANQGSEA. The CDR3 runs 13 residues. V lost 4 bases and J 0 bases, leaving 7 bases between the germline ends. The CDR3, as DNA: TGCAGCGTTGGGGAGAATAGCAATCAGCCCCAGCATTTT. Translating it yields CSVGENSNQPQHF.

The chain is built from TRBV9 and TRBJ2-1, with TRBD2 identical over 15 bases. CDR3 length equals 17 residues. Germline CDR1 SGDLS, CDR2 YYNGEE. The V gene end was trimmed by 4 bases and the J gene end by 9 bases; junction bases not matched to a gene: 11. The CDR3 bases are TGTGCCAGCAGCCCTAGGACTAGCGGGAGGGGTGAGGGTGAGCAGTTCTTC. It encodes CASSPRTSGRGEGEQFF. The full variable domain, in which reference TRBV9 and TRBJ2-1 provide the parts outside the CDR3, is DSGVTQTPKHLITATGQRVTLRCSPRSGDLSVYWYQQSLDQGLQFLIQYYNGEERAKGNILERFSAQQFPDLHSELNLSSLELGDSALYFCASSPRTSGRGEGEQFFGPGTRLTVL.

This clone was counted many times. The junction and the germline gene differ at one end; a read error may be behind it. Distinct nucleotide sequences in the sample also encode this CDR3. The chain uses TRBV7-2 and TRBJ2-5, with D perhaps being TRBD1 or TRBD2 (5 bases each). Germline CDR1 and CDR2: SGHTA and FQGNSA. The CDR3 consists of 14 residues. DNA of the CDR3: TGCGCCAGCAGCCAAGTGGGGACCCAAGAGACCCAGTACTTC. The encoded protein is CASSQVGTQETQYF.

This chain uses TRBV27 with TRBJ2-3, with 8 bases that match TRBD1. The germline V gene encodes CDR1 MNHEY and CDR2 SMNVEV (reference sequence). V lost 0 bases and J lost 4; bases outside the gene matches: 6. The CDR3 has 16 residues. The CDR3 reads CASSLSGGQAADTQYF. CDR3 DNA sequence: TGTGCCAGCAGTTTATCGGGGGGACAGGCGGCAGATACGCAGTATTTT.

This clone was counted only a few times. This chain joins TRBV5-1 and TRBJ2-3, with TRBD2 identical over 10 bases. The CDR3 loop spans 15 amino acids. Germline V gene lookup returns CDR1 SGHRS and CDR2 YFSETQ. J was trimmed by 0 bases and V by 5 bases; bases with no gene match: 3. The CDR3 is CASSWTSGSTDTQYF. CDR3 coding DNA: TGCGCCAGCAGTTGGACTAGCGGAAGCACAGATACGCAGTATTTT.

This clone was picked up many times. The chain has TRBV4-2 and TRBJ2-1; D gene ambiguous. The CDR3 is 15 amino acids. CDR1 and CDR2 (germline): LGHNA, YNFKEQ. Trimming pared 0 bases from V and 6 bases from J, leaving 12 bases between. CDR3 amino acids: CASSQDRARGNEQFF. DNA of the CDR3: TGTGCCAGCAGCCAAGATAGGGCTAGAGGCAATGAGCAGTTCTTC.

This clone was observed a few times. The chain links TRBV10-3 to TRBJ1-2; D is ambiguous. The CDR3 consists of 13 residues. The V end was cut by 7 bases, the J end by 3 bases, with 12 bases between. Germline V gene lookup returns CDR1 ENHRY and CDR2 SYGVKD. CDR3 coding DNA: TGTGCCATCACCCAGGTGCCCCACTATGGCTACACCTTC. Its protein is CAITQVPHYGYTF.

Note on this clone: The junction departs from germline at one end; a sequencing error may be responsible. The chain recombines TRBV7-9 with TRBJ2-7; D remains ambiguous. The germline CDR1 and CDR2 sequences are SEHNR and FQNEAQ (reference sequence). The CDR3 sequence is 13 residues long. The CDR3 loop reads CASSARTGPYQNF. CDR3 bases: TGTGCCAGCAGCGCCCGAACCGGGCCGTACCAGAACTTC. The variable domain in full, with the rest retrieved from reference TRBV7-9 and TRBJ2-7, is DTGVSQNPRHKITKRGQNVTFRCDPISEHNRLYWYRQTLGQGPEFLTYFQNEAQLEKSRLLSDRFSAERPKGSFSTLEIQRTEQGDSAMYLCASSARTGPYQNFGPGTRLTVT.

This clone was counted a few times. The V gene is TRBV19, the J gene TRBJ2-6; D call uncertain. The length of the CDR3 is 16 residues. V dropped 6 bases and J dropped 4 bases, with 16 bases sitting between them. From germline, CDR1 is LNHDA and CDR2 SQIVND (reference sequence). For the CDR3, the DNA is TGTGCCAGTAGCCTATCGGTAGGAAGGGGGGCCAACGTCCTGACTTTC. Its protein product is CASSLSVGRGANVLTF.

As concerns this clone: A junction boundary mismatches the germline segment, possibly from a read error. V usage is TRBV7-7 and J usage is TRBJ2-5; TRBD2 might be the D (6 bases). CDR3 length: 15 residues. Germline assignment: CDR1 SSHAT and CDR2 FNYEAQ (reference sequence). As DNA, the CDR3 is TGTGCTAGCAGCCCCGGGACTGGAACACAAGAGACCCAGTACTTC. Protein sequence: CASSPGTGTQETQYF.